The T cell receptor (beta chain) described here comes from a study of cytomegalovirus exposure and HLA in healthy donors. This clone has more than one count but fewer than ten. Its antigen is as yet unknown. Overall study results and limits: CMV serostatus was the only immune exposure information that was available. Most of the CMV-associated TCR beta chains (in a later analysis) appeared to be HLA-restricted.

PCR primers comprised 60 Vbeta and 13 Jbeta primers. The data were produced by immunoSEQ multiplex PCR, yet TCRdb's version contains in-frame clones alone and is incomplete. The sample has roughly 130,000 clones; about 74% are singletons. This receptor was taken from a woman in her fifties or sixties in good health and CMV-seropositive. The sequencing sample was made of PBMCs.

CDR3 in DNA: TGTGCCTTCCGCGGGAGCTCTGGAAACACCATATATTTT. This encodes CAFRGSSGNTIYF. The chain uses TRBV10-3 and TRBJ1-3; D remains ambiguous. CDR1 and CDR2 from the germline V gene are ENHRY and SYGVKD. The V gene lost 11 bases and the J gene lost 0 bases, with 11 bases spanning the gap. This CDR3 region has 13 residues.